A single sample is the source of the 28 T cell receptor beta chains below, sequenced in a study of shared clonotypes between healthy human individuals. Assay used: immunoSEQ multiplex PCR; TCRdb lists only in-frame clones, some missing. Counted here are 2,500,000 or so clones, roughly 92% occurring once; the ten biggest clones make up more than 0.35%. Sequencing used naive CD4+ T cells from PBMCs. Indicated subset: CD45RA+ positively selected. The receptors derive from a man aged 18 to 29 in good health. Some clones in this sample may be carry-over from other donors' samples.

V and J are TRBV10-3 and TRBJ2-1; the D gene is possibly TRBD2 (5 bases). V shed 0 bases and J shed 6 bases, with 15 bases lying between them. Germline V gene data show CDR1 as ENHRY and CDR2 as SYGVKD. CDR3 length: 16 residues. The chain's CDR3 is CAISESLDSGRNEQFF. DNA for the CDR3: TGTGCCATCAGTGAGTCTTTGGACTCCGGCCGCAATGAGCAGTTCTTC.

The chain uses TRBV5-1 and TRBJ2-3, with TRBD2 matching over 16 bases. The CDR3 extends over 19 amino acids. V lost 4 bases to trimming and J lost 2 bases; unmatched junction nucleotides: 10. Per germline, CDR1 SGHRS and CDR2 YFSETQ. DNA for the CDR3: TGCGCCAGCAGCCGACAACCGGGACTAGCGGGAGGGAACACAGATACGCAGTATTTT. As protein: CASSRQPGLAGGNTDTQYF.

This chain connects TRBV5-1 to TRBJ2-7; no firm D call. The V end lost 2 bases, the J end lost 10 bases, and 10 bases lay between the germline ends. Germline assignment: CDR1 SGHRS and CDR2 YFSETQ. This CDR3 has 11 residues. The CDR3 nucleotides read TGCGCCAGCAGCTTAGGGCCAGATCAGTACTTC. Translating it yields CASSLGPDQYF.

V usage is TRBV28 and J usage is TRBJ2-3; D unresolved. V was trimmed by 1 base and J by 1 base, leaving 6 bases between them. The germline gives CDR1 MDHEN, CDR2 SYDVKM. This CDR3 comprises 14 residues. CDR3 coding DNA: TGTGCCAGCAGTTTATCCCCGCGCACAGATACGCAGTATTTT. Translating gives CASSLSPRTDTQYF.

The rearrangement joins TRBV4-1 to TRBJ1-2; D is perhaps TRBD1 (5 bases). V shed 3 bases and J shed 0 bases, with 8 bases lying between them. The CDR3 has 14 amino acids. From germline, CDR1 is MGHRA and CDR2 YSYEKL. This CDR3 is CASSQAGSNYGYTF. DNA of the CDR3: TGCGCCAGCAGCCAGGCAGGGTCTAACTATGGCTACACCTTC.

This clone was counted a single time. The chain links TRBV5-1 to TRBJ1-1; tentative D call: TRBD1 (5 bases). V was clipped by 4 bases and J by 7 bases, with 17 bases between them. There are 14 residues in the CDR3. CDR1 and CDR2 (germline): SGHRS, YFSETQ. The CDR3 here is CASSLTHIQVEAFF. The CDR3, as DNA: TGCGCCAGCAGCCTTACCCACATACAGGTTGAAGCTTTCTTT.

The chain carries TRBV30 and TRBJ1-1; D ambiguous. Trimming stripped 2 bases from V and 10 bases from J, with 11 bases between. Germline V gene sequence: CDR1 GTSNPN, CDR2 SVGIG (reference sequence). The CDR3 length is 11 residues. The CDR3 is CAWSRSPGAFF. CDR3 in DNA: TGTGCCTGGAGTCGCAGCCCGGGAGCTTTCTTT.

The rearrangement joins TRBV11-2 to TRBJ2-2; 9 bases line up with TRBD1. The CDR3 consists of 17 residues. Unmatched junction bases numbered 6, after V lost 2 bases and J lost 2 bases. Germline CDR1 SGHAT, CDR2 FQNNGV. In DNA form, the CDR3 reads TGTGCCAGCAGCTTATTCCGGACAGGGGTAAACACCGGGGAGCTGTTTTTT. It yields the protein CASSLFRTGVNTGELFF.

V is TRBV28 and J is TRBJ2-1; weak D call: TRBD2 (6 bases). The CDR3 spans 15 residues. CDR1 and CDR2 from the germline V gene are MDHEN and SYDVKM. V shed 5 bases and J shed 3 bases, with 14 bases lying between them. This CDR3 reads CASSPGAGYYNEQFF. CDR3 nucleotides: TGTGCCAGCAGTCCGGGTGCGGGGTACTACAATGAGCAGTTCTTC. The complete variable domain, with remaining parts taken from reference TRBV28 and TRBJ2-1, reads DVKVTQSSRYLVKRTGEKVFLECVQDMDHENMFWYRQDPGLGLRLIYFSYDVKMKEKGDIPEGYSVSREKKERFSLILESASTNQTSMYLCASSPGAGYYNEQFFGPGTRLTVL.

The CDR3: CASTRTRGIYEQYF. DNA for the CDR3: TGTGCCAGCACCAGAACCCGGGGGATCTACGAGCAGTACTTC. J is TRBJ2-7 and V is TRBV6-6, with a tentative D call TRBD2 (6 bases). This CDR3 has 14 amino acids. Trimming stripped 7 bases from V and 3 bases from J, with 16 bases between. The germline V gene encodes CDR1 MNHNY and CDR2 SVGAGI (reference sequence).

On this clone: The same CDR3 can be traced to other DNA sequences in this sample. This chain links TRBV9 with TRBJ2-3, with D unresolved. Germline V lookup: CDR1 SGDLS, CDR2 YYNGEE. Trimming took off 4 bases at V and 2 bases at J, with 5 bases between the two ends. The CDR3 loop spans 12 amino acids. The CDR3 DNA reads as TGTGCCAGCAGCTCTTCCACAGATACGCAGTATTTT. Its protein product is CASSSSTDTQYF.

V is TRBV6-4 and J is TRBJ2-1, with 8 bases identical to TRBD2. The CDR3 is 16 amino acids. The V and J ends lost 0 bases and 9 bases, in that order; junction bases with no gene match: 10. CDR1 is MRHNA, CDR2 SNTAGT, per germline. In DNA form, the CDR3 reads TGTGCCAGCAGTGACTCTGAGGGACTAGGACATGGTGAGCAGTTCTTC. Translated, it gives CASSDSEGLGHGEQFF.

The chain recombines TRBV28 with TRBJ1-4, with 9 positions matching TRBD1. There are 17 residues in the CDR3. Germline lookup yields CDR1 MDHEN and CDR2 SYDVKM. V shed 6 bases, J shed 6 bases, and the junction held 14 bases outside the gene matches. The DNA for the CDR3 is TGTGCCAGCAGCCACCGACAGGGGGGGAACCGCGATGAAAAACTGTTTTTT. Amino acid sequence: CASSHRQGGNRDEKLFF.

The chain combines TRBV29-1 with TRBJ2-1; 7 nucleotides match TRBD1. The V gene end was trimmed by 4 bases and the J gene end by 7 bases; junction bases not matched to a gene: 10. The germline gives CDR1 SQVTM, CDR2 ANQGSEA. The CDR3 runs 14 residues. The CDR3 sequence: CSVVRRQGRNEQFF. CDR3 nucleotide sequence: TGCAGCGTTGTGAGGCGACAGGGAAGGAATGAGCAGTTCTTC.

The CDR3 coding sequence is TGTGCCAGCTCACCAGGGGACAGGTTCTATGGCTACACCTTC. Translating it yields CASSPGDRFYGYTF. The chain links TRBV18 to TRBJ1-2, with 8 nucleotides matching TRBD1. The CDR3 is 14 residues long. V shed 2 bases, J shed 4 bases, and the junction held 3 bases outside the gene matches. Germline CDR1 and CDR2: KGHSH and LQKENI.

The gene calls are TRBV6-1 and TRBJ1-5, with a tentative D call TRBD1 (5 bases). The V gene's germline CDR1 is MNHNS and CDR2 SASEGT. The germline V and J ends were trimmed by 1 base and 5 bases, with 9 bases remaining between them. This CDR3 has 14 amino acids. This chain's CDR3 is CASSEGGFYQPQHF. The CDR3 nucleotides are TGTGCCAGCAGTGAAGGGGGGTTCTATCAGCCCCAGCATTTT.

The rearrangement links TRBV10-2 to TRBJ1-6; D is uncertain. The V end lost 4 bases, the J end lost 5 bases, and 9 bases lay between the germline ends. CDR1 and CDR2 from the germline V gene are WSHSY and SAAADI. The CDR3 spans 14 residues. The CDR3 DNA follows: TGCGCCAGCAGTGCCGGGGTCGATAATTCACCCCTCCACTTT. It yields the protein CASSAGVDNSPLHF.

This chain uses TRBV6-5 with TRBJ1-2; tentative D call: TRBD1 (5 bases). Germline assignment: CDR1 MNHEY and CDR2 SVGAGI. The CDR3 is 12 residues long. Trimming left V 8 bases short and J 8 bases short, with 15 bases between. This CDR3 reads CASGPTGQGYTF. CDR3 in DNA: TGTGCCAGCGGCCCGACGGGGCAAGGCTACACCTTC.

V and J are TRBV19 and TRBJ2-2; 9 bases map to TRBD2. The length of the CDR3 is 20 residues. V shed 1 base, J shed 7 bases, and the junction held 19 bases outside the gene matches. The germline V gene encodes CDR1 LNHDA and CDR2 SQIVND (reference sequence). The CDR3 region is CASSIVTGGRASVIVGELFF. In nucleotides, the CDR3 is TGTGCCAGTAGTATAGTAACCGGCGGGAGGGCCTCTGTTATAGTCGGGGAGCTGTTTTTT.

The chain has TRBV27 and TRBJ2-2; TRBD2 aligns across 14 bases. The V gene end was trimmed by 6 bases and the J gene end by 6 bases; junction bases not matched to a gene: 6. Germline V gene lookup returns CDR1 MNHEY and CDR2 SMNVEV (reference sequence). The CDR3 sequence is 16 residues long. DNA of the CDR3: TGTGCCAGCAGCTCGGGACTAGCGGGAGTCCCCGGGGAGCTGTTTTTT. This encodes CASSSGLAGVPGELFF.

The CDR3 DNA follows: TGTGCCAGCACCCGAGACGGGAACACTGAAGCTTTCTTT. It translates to CASTRDGNTEAFF. This chain joins TRBV5-6 and TRBJ1-1; D remains unclear. Trimming left V 6 bases short and J 1 base short, with 10 bases between. Germline CDR1 reads SGHDT; CDR2 reads YYEEEE. CDR3 length: 13 amino acids.

This sequence joins TRBV7-2 and TRBJ2-4; 8 positions agree with TRBD2. Germline V gene data show CDR1 as SGHTA and CDR2 as FQGNSA. Germline trimming cut 4 bases from V and 7 bases from J; bases unmatched to any gene: 9. This CDR3 comprises 15 residues. The CDR3: CASSSSGTRGNIQYF. The CDR3 nucleotides read TGTGCCAGCAGCTCATCCGGGACTAGGGGGAACATTCAGTACTTC. Supplemented by reference TRBV7-2 and TRBJ2-4, the full variable domain reads GAGVSQSPSNKVTEKGKDVELRCDPISGHTALYWYRQSLGQGLEFLIYFQGNSAPDKSGLPSDRFSAERTGGSVSTLTIQRTQQEDSAVYLCASSSSGTRGNIQYFGAGTRLSVL.

The gene calls are TRBV5-6 and TRBJ2-3, with 7 bases that match TRBD2. The ends lost 0 bases at V and 5 bases at J; junction bases unmatched: 3. Germline CDR1 reads SGHDT; CDR2 reads YYEEEE. This CDR3 comprises 14 residues. The CDR3 spells CASSLGLAVDTQYF. DNA of the CDR3: TGTGCCAGCAGCTTGGGGCTAGCGGTAGATACGCAGTATTTT.

The V and J genes are TRBV6-1 and TRBJ1-3; unclear D gene. V lost 2 bases, J lost 4 bases, and 9 bases lay in between. Germline CDR1 MNHNS, CDR2 SASEGT. The CDR3 runs 14 residues. CDR3: CASSERTAGNTIYF. DNA of the CDR3: TGTGCCAGCAGTGAAAGAACTGCGGGAAACACCATATATTTT.

This clone was counted many times. The rearrangement links TRBV5-1 to TRBJ2-2; TRBD2 matches 7 bases. The V segment lost 1 base and the J segment 2 bases; nucleotides outside the gene matches: 5. The CDR3 sequence is 16 residues long. The germline CDR1 and CDR2 sequences are SGHRS and YFSETQ. The CDR3 region has the DNA TGCGCCAGCAGCTTGACAAGCGGGGCCAACACCGGGGAGCTGTTTTTT. Its protein product is CASSLTSGANTGELFF.

This CDR3 reads CASRPLAGTSYEQYF. The CDR3 nucleotides are TGTGCCAGCCGCCCACTAGCGGGAACATCCTACGAGCAGTACTTC. The V call is TRBV6-1, the J call TRBJ2-7; 10 nucleotides line up with TRBD2. Germline V gene lookup returns CDR1 MNHNS and CDR2 SASEGT. This CDR3 has 15 amino acids. With V trimmed by 8 bases and J by 1 base, 8 bases remained unmatched.

The chain employs TRBV2 and TRBJ2-3, with D perhaps matching TRBD1 (6 bases). Germline CDR1 is SNHLY and CDR2 is FYNNEI. Trimming stripped 2 bases from V and 0 bases from J, with 9 bases between. The CDR3 runs 15 residues. CDR3 in DNA: TGTGCCAGCAGTGAACAGGGGCTAAGCACAGATACGCAGTATTTT. As protein: CASSEQGLSTDTQYF.

This chain connects TRBV6-5 to TRBJ2-1; TRBD2 aligns across 7 bases. CDR3 length: 15 amino acids. The germline V gene encodes CDR1 MNHEY and CDR2 SVGAGI. With V trimmed by 6 bases and J by 3 bases, 8 bases remained unmatched. CDR3 sequence (DNA): TGTGCCAGCAGCTCAAGCGGGGTGAACTACAATGAGCAGTTCTTC. Protein sequence: CASSSSGVNYNEQFF.